This T cell receptor beta chain was sequenced during a study of control samples from healthy donors and cancer patients. Assay: immunoSEQ multiplex PCR; the TCRdb copy retains only in-frame clones and omits some. The sample yields approximately 100,000 clones, around 80% seen once. Sequencing was done on a sample of blood. The clonotype comes from a man aged 60 to 75 in good health.

Here the CDR3 reads CAIRQTGVGGSEQFF. In DNA form, the CDR3 reads TGTGCCATCAGACAGACAGGGGTTGGGGGGAGTGAGCAGTTCTTC. The chain recombines TRBV10-3 with TRBJ2-1; 8 nucleotides line up with TRBD1. The CDR3 runs 15 residues. The germline gives CDR1 ENHRY, CDR2 SYGVKD. The J segment lost 9 bases and the V segment lost 6 bases, leaving 13 bases of the junction unmatched.